These 21 T cell receptor beta chains came from one sample sequenced in a study of cytomegalovirus exposure and HLA in healthy donors. In the PCR, 60 Vbeta and 13 Jbeta primers were used. Sequenced by immunoSEQ multiplex PCR; TCRdb stores in-frame clones only, minus some. The sample holds fewer than 200,000 clones; more than 70% are singletons and the top ten take around 0.96%. The sequenced sample consisted of PBMCs. Receptors originate from a man aged 25-45 years in good health and CMV-seronegative.

The rearrangement joins TRBV7-3 to TRBJ1-1; 9 bases match TRBD1. Germline lookup yields CDR1 SGHTA and CDR2 FQGTGA. V was clipped by 6 bases and J by 0 bases; unmatched bases: 8. The CDR3 runs to 16 residues. In DNA form, the CDR3 reads TGTGCCAGCAGGCCGACAGGGGGGGTCATGAACACTGAAGCTTTCTTT. Its protein is CASRPTGGVMNTEAFF.

The J gene is TRBJ2-3, the V gene TRBV5-1, with 7 positions matching TRBD2. J was trimmed by 4 bases and V by 8 bases; bases with no gene match: 10. Germline values: CDR1 SGHRS, CDR2 YFSETQ. This CDR3 is 14 amino acids long. CDR3 protein: CASEAGRSPDTQYF. The CDR3, as DNA: TGCGCCAGTGAAGCGGGAAGGTCCCCAGATACGCAGTATTTT. The variable domain in full, with the rest retrieved from reference TRBV5-1 and TRBJ2-3, is KAGVTQTPRYLIKTRGQQVTLSCSPISGHRSVSWYQQTPGQGLQFLFEYFSETQRNKGNFPGRFSGRQFSNSRSEMNVSTLELGDSALYLCASEAGRSPDTQYFGPGTRLTVL.

The chain couples TRBV27 to TRBJ2-7; a weak D match, TRBD2 (7 bases). The CDR3 has 15 residues. Germline loops: CDR1 MNHEY, CDR2 SMNVEV (reference sequence). The V end lost 0 bases, the J end lost 2 bases, and 11 bases lay between the germline ends. CDR3 in DNA: TGTGCCAGCAGTTTATCGGGGAGGGGGGCCTACGAGCAGTACTTC. Protein sequence: CASSLSGRGAYEQYF.

The V gene is TRBV6-5, the J gene TRBJ2-7; D perhaps matches TRBD1 (5 bases). V was cut by 6 bases and J by 3 bases, with 18 bases left in between. CDR1 and CDR2 (germline): MNHEY, SVGAGI. This CDR3 spans 15 amino acids. CDR3 sequence reads: CASSRYPGPDYEQYF. The CDR3 bases are TGTGCCAGCAGCCGGTATCCAGGGCCCGACTACGAGCAGTACTTC.

The chain employs TRBV19 and TRBJ2-1, with 7 positions matching TRBD2. Unmatched junction bases numbered 5, after V lost 7 bases and J lost 2 bases. The length of the CDR3 is 14 residues. Germline V gives CDR1 LNHDA, CDR2 SQIVND (reference sequence). In DNA form, the CDR3 reads TGTGCCAGTAACGGGGGGTACCCCTACAATGAGCAGTTCTTC. It specifies CASNGGYPYNEQFF. The full variable domain, with the rest looked up from reference TRBV19 and TRBJ2-1, is DGGITQSPKYLFRKEGQNVTLSCEQNLNHDAMYWYRQDPGQGLRLIYYSQIVNDFQKGDIAEGYSVSREKKESFPLTVTSAQKNPTAFYLCASNGGYPYNEQFFGPGTRLTVL.

The chain couples TRBV6-4 to TRBJ1-1; D ambiguous. Trimming pared 8 bases from V and 6 bases from J, leaving 22 bases between. The CDR3 is made up of 15 amino acids. CDR1 is MRHNA, CDR2 SNTAGT, per germline. CDR3 DNA sequence: TGTGCCAGCCGCGAAGACCCTCGGGGAAGCCCTGAAGCTTTCTTT. Residues: CASREDPRGSPEAFF.

This rearrangement joins TRBV10-3 to TRBJ1-5; TRBD1 is a possible D gene (6 bases). The CDR3 spans 15 residues. Trimming stripped 10 bases from V and 0 bases from J, with 16 bases between. The V gene's germline CDR1 is ENHRY and CDR2 SYGVKD. The CDR3 bases are TGTGCCACCTCACGGGACACTATTAGCAATCAGCCCCAGCATTTT. Its translation: CATSRDTISNQPQHF.

This rearrangement joins TRBV7-9 to TRBJ1-2, with D tentatively TRBD1 (5 bases). The CDR3 is 12 residues long. CDR1 and CDR2 (germline): SEHNR, FQNEAQ (reference sequence). Trimming removed 3 bases from V and 7 bases from J, with 9 bases in between. CDR3 residues: CASSFTGSGYTF. The DNA of the CDR3 is TGTGCCAGCAGCTTCACAGGCAGTGGCTACACCTTC. Variable domain in full (rest from reference TRBV7-9 and TRBJ1-2): DTGVSQNPRHKITKRGQNVTFRCDPISEHNRLYWYRQTLGQGPEFLTYFQNEAQLEKSRLLSDRFSAERPKGSFSTLEIQRTEQGDSAMYLCASSFTGSGYTFGSGTRLTVV.

V is TRBV5-1 and J is TRBJ2-1; 7 nucleotides match TRBD1. Germline CDR1 and CDR2: SGHRS and YFSETQ. CDR3 length equals 14 residues. V shed 1 base and J 5 bases; nucleotides not matched to a gene: 3. The CDR3: CASSLTGTDNEQFF. CDR3 in DNA: TGCGCCAGCAGCTTGACCGGGACAGACAATGAGCAGTTCTTC.

The J gene is TRBJ2-3, the V gene TRBV27; 13 bases are a match to TRBD2. The CDR3 runs to 15 residues. J gave up 11 bases and V 6 bases, and 11 bases lay outside the gene matches. The V gene's germline CDR1 is MNHEY and CDR2 SMNVEV (reference sequence). DNA for the CDR3: TGTGCCAGCAGCCCCGGGACTAGCGGGAAGGGGTGGCAGTATTTT. It codes for CASSPGTSGKGWQYF.

The rearrangement joins TRBV6-1 to TRBJ1-5; 8 bases line up with TRBD1. This CDR3 has 14 residues. V gave up 8 bases and J gave up 6 bases; unmatched junction bases: 9. Germline-derived CDR1 and CDR2 are MNHNS and SASEGT. The CDR3 nucleotides read TGTGCCAGCCTCGGACAGGGACGCGGTCAGCCCCAGCATTTT. This gives the protein CASLGQGRGQPQHF.

This clone was seen just once. The chain is built from TRBV5-5 and TRBJ2-1; D is possibly TRBD2 (6 bases). The germline V gene encodes CDR1 SGHKS and CDR2 YYEKEE (reference sequence). Trimming shortened V by 4 bases and J by 7 bases, and 21 bases separated the two germline ends. The CDR3 consists of 16 residues. The CDR3, as DNA: TGTGCCAGCAGCGGATTCGCGGGACGGACCTTGAATGAGCAGTTCTTC. It codes for CASSGFAGRTLNEQFF.

The J gene is TRBJ2-7, the V gene TRBV28, with 7 bases matching TRBD1. With V trimmed by 4 bases and J by 3 bases, 9 bases remained unmatched. Germline CDR1 is MDHEN and CDR2 is SYDVKM. The CDR3 sequence is 15 residues long. In DNA, the CDR3 is TGTGCCAGCAGTTCTATTAGAGGACAGGACTACGAGCAGTACTTC. Protein: CASSSIRGQDYEQYF.

The rearrangement uses TRBV11-2 and TRBJ2-7, with 8 bases aligning to TRBD2. Trimming cost V 4 bases and J 2 bases; bases outside gene matches: 7. Looked up from germline, CDR1 is SGHAT and CDR2 is FQNNGV. This CDR3 is built from 15 residues. CDR3 DNA sequence: TGTGCCAGCAGCTCACTGAGCGGGGGAACCTACGAGCAGTACTTC. It is translated as CASSSLSGGTYEQYF.

This clone was seen only a few times. The chain has TRBV28 and TRBJ2-7; 8 bases line up with TRBD1. The trim removed 6 bases at V and 4 bases at J, leaving 5 bases unmatched. The CDR3 has 13 residues. CDR1 MDHEN and CDR2 SYDVKM come from the germline V gene. The CDR3 protein is CASRGQVNYEQYF. In nucleotides, the CDR3 is TGTGCCAGCAGGGGACAGGTAAATTACGAGCAGTACTTC. Complete variable domain (other parts from reference TRBV28 and TRBJ2-7): DVKVTQSSRYLVKRTGEKVFLECVQDMDHENMFWYRQDPGLGLRLIYFSYDVKMKEKGDIPEGYSVSREKKERFSLILESASTNQTSMYLCASRGQVNYEQYFGPGTRLTVT.

In the case of this clone: The sample has other DNA sequences that encode this CDR3 too. The genes are TRBV5-4 and TRBJ2-7, with 9 nucleotides matching TRBD1. Germline-derived CDR1 and CDR2 are SGHNT and YYREEE (reference sequence). This CDR3 has 17 amino acids. Trimming removed 4 bases from V and 3 bases from J; junction bases left unmatched: 14. The DNA for the CDR3 is TGTGCCAGCAGCAGAGGACAGGGGAGATTGGGGAACTACGAGCAGTACTTC. Its protein product is CASSRGQGRLGNYEQYF.

V usage is TRBV7-9 and J usage is TRBJ2-7; TRBD2 aligns across 10 bases. The CDR3 extends over 17 amino acids. V lost 4 bases and J lost 3; bases outside the gene matches: 12. Germline V gene sequence: CDR1 SEHNR, CDR2 FQNEAQ (reference sequence). The CDR3 DNA reads as TGTGCCAGCAGCTCCGCCTCTAGCGGGAGTAATCTCTACGAGCAGTACTTC. Its protein product is CASSSASSGSNLYEQYF.

The chain recombines TRBV27 with TRBJ2-1; D may be TRBD2 (5 bases). Between the trimmed V and J ends, which lost 6 bases and 3 bases, there was a span of 15 bases. The germline V gene encodes CDR1 MNHEY and CDR2 SMNVEV (reference sequence). The CDR3 totals 15 residues. CDR3 residues: CASRLGRGYYNEQFF. CDR3 in DNA: TGTGCCAGCAGACTAGGAAGAGGTTACTACAATGAGCAGTTCTTC.

The chain recombines TRBV11-2 with TRBJ2-7, with D tentatively TRBD2 (6 bases). The CDR3 consists of 15 residues. The V end lost 6 bases, the J end lost 7 bases, and 22 bases lay between the germline ends. Germline-derived CDR1 and CDR2 are SGHAT and FQNNGV. For the CDR3, the DNA is TGTGCCAGCAGGGGACTCTCCGAAGGGCTCGGGGAGCAGTACTTC. Translated: CASRGLSEGLGEQYF.

The chain couples TRBV7-7 to TRBJ2-3; 12 bases line up with TRBD1. This CDR3 has 16 amino acids. After removal of 3 bases from V and 6 bases from J, the junction contained 7 bases not matched to a gene. The germline V gene encodes CDR1 SSHAT and CDR2 FNYEAQ (reference sequence). The CDR3 protein is CASSLGTGGIQDTQYF. CDR3 sequence (DNA): TGTGCCAGCAGCTTGGGGACAGGGGGCATTCAGGATACGCAGTATTTT.

In DNA form, the CDR3 reads TGTGCCAGCAGTTTCATACCGGGACACGGGTTGGCCACCGGGGAGCTGTTTTTT. Translated: CASSFIPGHGLATGELFF. The chain couples TRBV5-6 to TRBJ2-2; tentatively, D is TRBD1 (6 bases). The CDR3 length is 18 residues. Germline V gene data show CDR1 as SGHDT and CDR2 as YYEEEE. Trimming removed 5 bases at V and 4 bases at J, with 24 bases between.